The clone carrying this T cell receptor (beta chain) was found a few times. Its target is not known. The source of the sample is a study of T-cell reconstitution after alpha-beta-depleted transplantation in children. Unique molecular identifiers featured in how the TCRbeta library was prepared. In TCRdb, the PCR reads were re-called with MiXCR into one record per CDR3 protein. The sample gives about a million distinct CDR3 sequences, about 29% of which show up once; under 30% is in the top ten. Study-level results: Certain patients had high TCRbeta diversity at day 60, and it came from recipient T cells and thymic progenitors that survived. T cells produced anew were the main source of T-cell counts and diversity one year after transplant.

V shed 5 bases and J shed 6 bases, with 8 bases lying between them. The CDR3 has 13 amino acids. CDR1 and CDR2 (germline): SGHTA, FQGNSA. This clonotype was obtained from a boy under three years old who had a stem cell transplant for SCID, so the T cells may come from the graft donor. The specimen comprised PBMCs, mostly from graft donor cells, sampled 360 days after TCRalphabeta/CD19-depleted stem cell transplant. V usage is TRBV7-2 and J usage is TRBJ1-6; TRBD1 might be the D (5 bases). This chain's CDR3 is CASSPGFNSPLHF. The CDR3 nucleotides are TGTGCCAGCAGCCCAGGGTTTAATTCACCCCTCCACTTT.